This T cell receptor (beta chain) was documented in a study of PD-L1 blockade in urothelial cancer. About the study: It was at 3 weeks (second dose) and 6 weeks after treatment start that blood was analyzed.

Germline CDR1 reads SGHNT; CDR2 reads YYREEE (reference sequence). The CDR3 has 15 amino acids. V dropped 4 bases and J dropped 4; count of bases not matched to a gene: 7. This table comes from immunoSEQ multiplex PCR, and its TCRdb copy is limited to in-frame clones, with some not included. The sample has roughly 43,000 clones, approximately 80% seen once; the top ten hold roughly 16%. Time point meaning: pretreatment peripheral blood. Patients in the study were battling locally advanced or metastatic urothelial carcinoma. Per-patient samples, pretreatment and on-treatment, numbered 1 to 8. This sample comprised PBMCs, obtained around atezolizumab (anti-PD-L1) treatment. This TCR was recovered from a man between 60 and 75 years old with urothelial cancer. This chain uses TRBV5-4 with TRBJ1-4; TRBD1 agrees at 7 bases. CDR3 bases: TGTGCCAGCAGCGGAGGGGGCGCGGTTAATGAAAAACTGTTTTTT. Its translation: CASSGGGAVNEKLFF.